This T cell receptor beta chain stems from a study of T cell responses to AZD1222 COVID-19 vaccine (dated by TCRdb to about 2021). For the wider study: TCR sequencing was performed for roughly 250 trial participants, of whom some 200 were given two doses of AZD1222 and 26 were given two doses of MenACWY control vaccine. Trial participants were enrolled by age into 18-55, 56-69 and 70-plus year subgroups, with approximately 150, 30 and 60 TCR-sequenced participants respectively.

The time point label, read with the paper, signifies: baseline before first vaccination. Interpreted using the paper, the treatment or condition label stands for: meningococcal conjugate vaccine given as trial control. Vaccinee samples were obtained from the UK trials COV001 and COV002, which included a single-blind randomized controlled phase 2/3 trial of AZD1222 (ChAdOx1 nCoV-19) in healthy adults. Trial participant PBMC samples were collected at day 0 and day 28 after the second dose for TCRbeta chain sequencing. About this clone: Its antigen is unknown. Base qualities were left out, and no much larger clone turns up one base away.

The CDR3 regions of human TCRbeta chains were analyzed by immunosequencing. The authors' pipeline ran thus. Repertoire TCRs were checked for matches against a reference library of SARS-CoV-2-specific TCRs that had been generated using the MIRA antigen-specificity platform. Breadth meant the fraction of unique TCRs that were SARS-CoV-2-associated, whereas depth meant the fraction of total T cells that were SARS-CoV-2-associated. Each spike-specific TCR was assigned to its reactive spike region and to a CD4 or CD8 class using the MIRA data. Log10-transformed breadth and depth values were compared by one-way ANOVA with Sidak's multiple comparisons tests. TCRdb stores this immuneACCESS table with in-frame sequences only. Part of the clones is absent; in the studies checked, under half of the shortfall reflects unresolved V genes, and no reason is known for the rest. V and J calls plus clone size are reproduced from that table; the DNA served to infer D and trimming. This sample gives about 93,000 clones in total; over 85% of them show up just once. 2.8% of the sample is in the top ten clones.

Reading from cysteine to phenylalanine, the CDR3 counts 14 amino acids. The sequence is cut down to CDR3 DNA, 42 bases in frame from base 1. Trimming costs V 4 bases and J 5 bases, and their ends lie 14 bases apart. CDR1 and CDR2 (MNHEY, SVGAGI) derive from the germline V gene. Study-wide findings and limitations: Conclusions about previously exposed vaccinees were limited because only a handful of AZD1222 recipients were SARS-CoV-2 seropositive at baseline. Participants were mostly white British and included more females than males, and it was suggested by the authors that clonal diversity may have been underestimated. Nearly half of unique spike-specific TCRs reportedly recognized epitopes outside regions mutated in the B.1.351 and B.1.1.7 variants. In the small 56-69-year group, the increase in depth fell short of significance, most likely because of low power. Because no day 14 peak-response samples were available, the repertoires could be characterized only after the peak T cell response. Spike-specific TCR breadth and depth rose significantly after two AZD1222 doses compared with day 0 and with MenACWY recipients. The whole spike protein was spanned by vaccine-associated CD4 TCRs, and dominant responses were seen in regions 160-218 and 743-854.

The sequence was obtained from an adult in good health. Sequencing was performed on peripheral blood, taken on day 0 of MenACWY control vaccination. The chain employs TRBV6-5 and TRBJ1-1, with the D gene too uncertain to name. The CDR3 protein sequence reads: CASSSHGEGTEAFF. The nucleotide sequence reads TGTGCCAGCAGTTCCCACGGGGAAGGGACTGAAGCTTTCTTT.